The 9 T cell receptor beta chains below come from one sample, sequenced in a study of blood T cells in healthy people across ages. A second roughly 6 to 12 cycle PCR used barcoded and J-beta primers. Using its own MiXCR run on the 5' RACE reads, TCRdb lists one record per CDR3 protein. The table lists about 730,000 distinct CDR3 sequences, around 40% of them singletons. The source material was blood. All receptors come from a woman aged 55 to 70 in good health.

The chain couples TRBV5-1 to TRBJ2-3, with D unresolved. CDR1 and CDR2 (germline): SGHRS, YFSETQ. This CDR3 contains 12 residues. V was shortened by 4 bases and J by 6 bases, with 9 bases between the two germline ends. This CDR3 is CASSAKGDTQYF. The DNA for the CDR3 is TGCGCCAGCAGCGCCAAAGGGGATACGCAGTATTTT.

The chain recombines TRBV20-1 with TRBJ2-1, with 8 bases that match TRBD2. The CDR3 extends over 14 amino acids. Losses at the gene ends were 3 bases for V and 7 bases for J; bases not matched to a gene: 8. CDR1 is DFQATT and CDR2 is SNEGSKA in the germline V gene (reference sequence). This CDR3 is CSASGGAFYNEQFF. The CDR3 coding sequence is TGCAGTGCTAGCGGGGGGGCCTTCTATAATGAGCAGTTCTTC.

This clonotype was found once. The chain has TRBV25-1 and TRBJ2-5, with 9 nucleotides matching TRBD1. Looked up from germline, CDR1 is MGHDK and CDR2 is SYGVNS. With V trimmed by 4 bases and J by 1 base, 10 bases remained unmatched. CDR3 size: 17 residues. The CDR3 region has the DNA TGTGCCAGCAGTGGGTTCGCCGCGACAGGGGGCCAAGAGACCCAGTACTTC. Translated, it gives CASSGFAATGGQETQYF.

This clonotype was seen more than once but under ten times. This chain joins TRBV12-3 or TRBV12-4 and TRBJ2-2, with 9 bases that match TRBD2. With V trimmed by 7 bases and J by 4 bases, 10 bases remained unmatched. The length of the CDR3 is 16 residues. CDR3: CASIDGQRGVTGELFF. The CDR3 region has the DNA TGTGCCAGCATTGATGGCCAGCGGGGGGTCACCGGGGAGCTGTTTTTT.

V usage is TRBV29-1 and J usage is TRBJ1-2; D perhaps matches TRBD1 (6 bases). The CDR3 length is 13 residues. Trimming took off 4 bases at V and 4 bases at J, with 13 bases between the two ends. Germline CDR1 is SQVTM and CDR2 is ANQGSEA. CDR3 region: CSVALGGGYGYTF. DNA of the CDR3: TGCAGCGTTGCCCTAGGGGGGGGCTATGGCTACACCTTC. Drawing the rest from reference TRBV29-1 and TRBJ1-2, the complete variable domain is SAVISQKPSRDICQRGTSLTIQCQVDSQVTMMFWYRQQPGQSLTLIATANQGSEATYESGFVIDKFPISRPNLTFSTLTVSNMSPEDSSIYLCSVALGGGYGYTFGSGTRLTVV.

The J gene is TRBJ2-1, the V gene TRBV5-1; 8 positions agree with TRBD1. The CDR3 is 17 residues long. V shed 3 bases, J shed 7 bases, and the junction held 15 bases outside the gene matches. Germline values: CDR1 SGHRS, CDR2 YFSETQ. The CDR3 DNA is TGCGCCAGCAGCTCCGGGGCAGGGGGCGTCCCTGGGAATGAGCAGTTCTTC. Translated, it gives CASSSGAGGVPGNEQFF. The full variable domain, with the rest looked up from reference TRBV5-1 and TRBJ2-1, is KAGVTQTPRYLIKTRGQQVTLSCSPISGHRSVSWYQQTPGQGLQFLFEYFSETQRNKGNFPGRFSGRQFSNSRSEMNVSTLELGDSALYLCASSSGAGGVPGNEQFFGPGTRLTVL.

Of note for this clonotype: At one end the junction does not follow the germline gene, possibly because of a read error. The CDR3 bases are TGCGCCTGCAGCTTGGATGCCGGGGGCAGGGAGACCCAGTACTTC. This translates into CACSLDAGGRETQYF. The rearrangement joins TRBV5-1 to TRBJ2-7; D is perhaps TRBD1 or TRBD2 (6 bases each). The end of the DNA aligns better with TRBJ2-5, so the J call may be wrong. The CDR3 consists of 15 residues. CDR1 and CDR2 from the germline V gene are SGHRS and YFSETQ.

The V call is TRBV6-5, the J call TRBJ2-5, with 7 bases that match TRBD2. V lost 2 bases and J lost 5; bases outside the gene matches: 11. CDR1 and CDR2 from the germline V gene are MNHEY and SVGAGI. This CDR3 has 16 residues. CDR3 in amino acids: CASSYGGRTGRETQYF. The CDR3 DNA reads as TGTGCCAGCAGTTACGGCGGCCGCACCGGGAGGGAGACCCAGTACTTC.

A remark on this clonotype: This may arise from a read error, as a much more abundant clone is one base away. V is TRBV9 and J is TRBJ2-1, with D possibly matching TRBD2 (5 bases). The CDR3 runs 13 residues. Per germline, CDR1 SGDLS and CDR2 YYNGEE. Trimming removed 3 bases at V and 13 bases at J, with 17 bases between. CDR3 loop: CASSAISGNIQFF. DNA for the CDR3: TGTGCCAGCAGCGCCATCTCGGGGAACATTCAGTTCTTC.